This T cell receptor beta chain stems from a study of post-analysis software for immune sequencing data. V trimming: 0 bases; J trimming: 3 bases; junction bases outside the gene matches: 7. Per germline, CDR1 MDHEN and CDR2 SYDVKM. The CDR3 contains 17 residues. Each TCR beta cDNA library carried unique molecular identifiers. cDNA molecules numbering about 490,000 came from approximately 1 to 10 million T cells. One entry per CDR3 protein, called by TCRdb with MiXCR from the PCR reads. The sample yields roughly 410,000 distinct CDR3 sequences, approximately 38% seen once. On this clonotype itself: Its matching antigen is unknown.

Findings of the study overall: Among multiple sclerosis patients, normalized Chao1 diversity was significantly below that of controls. Patients had higher frequencies than controls of roughly 5 TRBV segments, including TRBV5-6, TRBV5-1 and TRBV20-1.

V usage is TRBV28 and J usage is TRBJ2-3; 9 bases are shared with TRBD2. The source material was blood. The receptor was derived from a girl aged 10-17 years with multiple sclerosis. The CDR3 region is CASSLWGGGARTDTQYF. In DNA form, the CDR3 reads TGTGCCAGCAGTTTATGGGGCGGGGGGGCCAGGACAGATACGCAGTATTTT. The whole variable domain, filled in from reference TRBV28 and TRBJ2-3, reads DVKVTQSSRYLVKRTGEKVFLECVQDMDHENMFWYRQDPGLGLRLIYFSYDVKMKEKGDIPEGYSVSREKKERFSLILESASTNQTSMYLCASSLWGGGARTDTQYFGPGTRLTVL.